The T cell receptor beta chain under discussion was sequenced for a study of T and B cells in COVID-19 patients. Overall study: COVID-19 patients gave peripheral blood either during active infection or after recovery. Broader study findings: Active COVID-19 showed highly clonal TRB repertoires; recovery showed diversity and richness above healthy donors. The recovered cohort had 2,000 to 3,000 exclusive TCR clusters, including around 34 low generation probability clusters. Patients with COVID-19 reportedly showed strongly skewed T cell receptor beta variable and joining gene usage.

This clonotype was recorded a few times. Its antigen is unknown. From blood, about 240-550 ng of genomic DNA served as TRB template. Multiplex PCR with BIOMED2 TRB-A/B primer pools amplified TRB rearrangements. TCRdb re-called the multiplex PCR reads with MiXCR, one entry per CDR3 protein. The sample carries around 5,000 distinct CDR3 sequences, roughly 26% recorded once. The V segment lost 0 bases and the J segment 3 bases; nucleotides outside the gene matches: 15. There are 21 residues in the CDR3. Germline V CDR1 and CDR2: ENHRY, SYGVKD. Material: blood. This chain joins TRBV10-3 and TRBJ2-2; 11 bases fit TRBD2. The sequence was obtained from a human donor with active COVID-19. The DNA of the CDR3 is TGTGCCATCAGTGAGTCGGTTTACTGGCTAGCGGGAGGTTCGGACACCGGGGAGCTGTTTTTT. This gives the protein CAISESVYWLAGGSDTGELFF.